Each of the 3 T cell receptor beta chains below was sequenced from the same sample in a study of blood T cell repertoires in COVID-19. Using immunoSEQ multiplex PCR, the repertoire was profiled, and TCRdb retains in-frame clones only, with some absent. The sample contains under 70,000 clones, about 87% of which appear only once. The sequenced sample was peripheral blood. These receptors were collected from a man in his fifties with acute or convalescent COVID-19.

The chain links TRBV27 to TRBJ1-2; D is ambiguous. The CDR3 spans 16 residues. CDR1 is MNHEY, CDR2 SMNVEV, per germline (reference sequence). V lost 4 bases and J 8 bases, leaving 23 bases between the germline ends. As DNA, the CDR3 is TGTGCCAGCAGTTCGTACTCGGATCTCGGATCGGAGGGCTACACCTTC. It encodes CASSSYSDLGSEGYTF.

This clone was detected a few times. The rearrangement joins TRBV3-1 (or the pseudogene TRBV3-2) to TRBJ2-7; 8 bases match TRBD1. Germline V gene sequence: CDR1 LGHDT, CDR2 YNNKEL (reference sequence). CDR3 size: 20 residues. V lost 0 bases to trimming and J lost 5 bases; unmatched junction nucleotides: 21. DNA of the CDR3: TGTGCCAGCAGCCAAGATGTAGGGTTAGTGCTCGGACAGGGTAACAACGAGCAGTACTTC. Protein product: CASSQDVGLVLGQGNNEQYF.

The chain recombines TRBV2 with TRBJ1-3; D unclear. This CDR3 has 13 amino acids. With 6 bases removed from V and 8 bases from J, the gap between germline ends came to 14 bases. Germline CDR1 and CDR2: SNHLY and FYNNEI. The CDR3 nucleotides are TGTGCCAGCAGATTTTCGGCAGGCGACACCATATATTTT. This translates into CASRFSAGDTIYF.